The source of this TCR beta chain is a study of human T cells and chemical hapten exposure. Study context: How much TCR each sample yielded varied, mostly because pooled library volumes differed slightly.

The library attached unique molecular identifiers to individual cDNA molecules. Original methodology: Sample TCR counts, which ranged from about 20,000 to 690,600, had a median of 95,638. MiXCR, applied by TCRdb to the reads, yields one record per CDR3 protein. The V and J calls here are based on TCRdb, not the publication. The sample shows around 120,000 distinct CDR3 sequences, approximately 9.3% of them seen only once. This clonotype was seen ten or more times. Its specificity is unknown. Findings and caveats of the study: TCRs above 1 in 1000 frequency did not change with DPC sensitization.

Losses at the gene ends were 5 bases for V and 4 bases for J; bases not matched to a gene: 2. Germline V gives CDR1 SQVTM, CDR2 ANQGSEA. The CDR3 has 12 residues. Unfractionated whole blood was the source of the extracted total RNA. The origin of this receptor is a human donor in good health. Some clones in this sample may be carry-over from other donors' samples. The rearrangement links TRBV29-1 to TRBJ1-1, with 9 nucleotides matching TRBD1. The sequencing sample was made of whole blood. This chain's CDR3 is CSVYRGLTEAFF. The CDR3 DNA is TGCAGCGTTTACAGGGGGCTCACTGAAGCTTTCTTT.